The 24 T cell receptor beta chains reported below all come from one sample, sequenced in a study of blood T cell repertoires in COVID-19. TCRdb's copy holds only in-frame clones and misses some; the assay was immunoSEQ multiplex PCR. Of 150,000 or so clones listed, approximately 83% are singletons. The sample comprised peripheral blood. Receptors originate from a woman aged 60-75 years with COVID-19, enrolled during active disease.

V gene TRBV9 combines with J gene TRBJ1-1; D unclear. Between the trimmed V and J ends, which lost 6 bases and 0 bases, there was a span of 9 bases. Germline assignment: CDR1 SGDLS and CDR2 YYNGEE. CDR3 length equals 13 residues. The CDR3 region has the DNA TGTGCCAGCACCCAAGCGATGAACACTGAAGCTTTCTTT. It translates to CASTQAMNTEAFF.

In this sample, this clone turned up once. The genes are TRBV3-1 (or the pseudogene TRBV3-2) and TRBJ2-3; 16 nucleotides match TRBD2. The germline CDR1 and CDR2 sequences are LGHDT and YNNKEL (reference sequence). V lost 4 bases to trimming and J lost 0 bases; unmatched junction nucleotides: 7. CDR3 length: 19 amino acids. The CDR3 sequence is CASSRGLAGGITSTDTQYF. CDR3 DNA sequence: TGTGCCAGCAGCCGGGGACTAGCGGGGGGGATAACTAGCACAGATACGCAGTATTTT.

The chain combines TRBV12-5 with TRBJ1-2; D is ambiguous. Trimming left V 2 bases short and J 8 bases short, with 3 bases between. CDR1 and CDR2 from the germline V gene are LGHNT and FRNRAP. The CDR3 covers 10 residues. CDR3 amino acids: CASGLTGYTF. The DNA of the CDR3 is TGTGCTAGTGGTTTGACAGGCTACACCTTC.

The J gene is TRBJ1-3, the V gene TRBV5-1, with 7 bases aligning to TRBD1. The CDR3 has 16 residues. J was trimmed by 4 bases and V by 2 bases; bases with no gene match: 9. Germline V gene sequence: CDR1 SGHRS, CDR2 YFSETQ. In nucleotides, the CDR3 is TGCGCCAGCAGCTTAGGTTCAGGGGGGCACGGAAACACCATATATTTT. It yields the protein CASSLGSGGHGNTIYF.

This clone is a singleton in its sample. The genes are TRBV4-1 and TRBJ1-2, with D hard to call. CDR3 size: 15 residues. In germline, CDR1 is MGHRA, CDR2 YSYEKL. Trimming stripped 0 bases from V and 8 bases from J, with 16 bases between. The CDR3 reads CASSQEVQRVRGYTF. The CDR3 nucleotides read TGCGCCAGCAGCCAAGAAGTCCAGAGGGTAAGAGGCTACACCTTC.

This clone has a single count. The CDR3 is CASSPAGGQPQHF. Written as DNA, the CDR3 is TGTGCCAGCAGCCCGGCCGGGGGTCAGCCCCAGCATTTT. The V and J genes are TRBV14 and TRBJ1-5; D perhaps matches TRBD1 (5 bases). This CDR3 has 13 amino acids. The V and J ends lost 4 bases and 6 bases respectively, with 10 bases between them. Germline V gives CDR1 SGHDN, CDR2 FVKESK.

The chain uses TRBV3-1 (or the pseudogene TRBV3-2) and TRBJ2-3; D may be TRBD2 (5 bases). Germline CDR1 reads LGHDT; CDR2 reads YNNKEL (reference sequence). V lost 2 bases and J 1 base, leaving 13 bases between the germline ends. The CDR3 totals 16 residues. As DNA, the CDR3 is TGTGCCAGCAGCCAATCACTAGGATGGGGCACAGATACGCAGTATTTT. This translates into CASSQSLGWGTDTQYF.

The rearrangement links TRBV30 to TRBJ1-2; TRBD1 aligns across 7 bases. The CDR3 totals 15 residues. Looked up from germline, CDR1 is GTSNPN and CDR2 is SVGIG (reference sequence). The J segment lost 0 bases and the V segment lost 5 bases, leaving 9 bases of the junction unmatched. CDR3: CAWGNRGLTNYGYTF. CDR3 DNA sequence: TGTGCCTGGGGTAACAGGGGACTTACTAACTATGGCTACACCTTC.

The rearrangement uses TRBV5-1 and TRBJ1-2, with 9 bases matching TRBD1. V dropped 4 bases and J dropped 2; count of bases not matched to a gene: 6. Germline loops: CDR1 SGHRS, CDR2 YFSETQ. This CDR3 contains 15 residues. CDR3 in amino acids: CASSPDGTGNYGYTF. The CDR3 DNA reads TGCGCCAGCAGCCCGGACGGGACAGGGAACTATGGCTACACCTTC.

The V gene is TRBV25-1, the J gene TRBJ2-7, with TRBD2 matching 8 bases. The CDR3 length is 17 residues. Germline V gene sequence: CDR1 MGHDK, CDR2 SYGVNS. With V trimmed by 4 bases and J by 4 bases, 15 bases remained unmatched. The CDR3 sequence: CASSGTCSAAGGYEQYV. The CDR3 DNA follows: TGTGCCAGCAGTGGAACCTGTTCAGCGGCGGGGGGATACGAGCAGTACGTC.

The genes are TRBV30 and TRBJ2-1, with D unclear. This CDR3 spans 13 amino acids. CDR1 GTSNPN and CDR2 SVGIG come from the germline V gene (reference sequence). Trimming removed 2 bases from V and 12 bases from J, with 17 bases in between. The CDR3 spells CAWSWAGQLRQFF. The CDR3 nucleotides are TGTGCCTGGAGTTGGGCAGGCCAATTACGGCAGTTCTTC.

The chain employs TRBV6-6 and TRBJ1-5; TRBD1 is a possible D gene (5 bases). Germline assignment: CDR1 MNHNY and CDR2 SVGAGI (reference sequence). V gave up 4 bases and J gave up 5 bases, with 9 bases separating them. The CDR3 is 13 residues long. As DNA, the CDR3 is TGTGCCAGCAGTTCGACAGCCTATCAGCCCCAGCATTTT. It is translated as CASSSTAYQPQHF.

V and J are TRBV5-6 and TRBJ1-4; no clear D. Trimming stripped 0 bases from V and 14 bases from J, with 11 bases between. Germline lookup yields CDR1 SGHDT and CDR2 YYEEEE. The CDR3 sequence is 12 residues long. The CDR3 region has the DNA TGTGCCAGCAGCTTGGCCGGGGTTGGGCTGTTTTTT. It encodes CASSLAGVGLFF.

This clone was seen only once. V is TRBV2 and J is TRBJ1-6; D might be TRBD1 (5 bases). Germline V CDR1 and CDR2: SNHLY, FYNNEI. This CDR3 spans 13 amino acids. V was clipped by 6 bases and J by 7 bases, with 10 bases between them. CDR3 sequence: CASSPRQNSPLHF. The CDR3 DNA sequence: TGTGCCAGCAGCCCCCGACAGAATTCACCCCTCCACTTT.

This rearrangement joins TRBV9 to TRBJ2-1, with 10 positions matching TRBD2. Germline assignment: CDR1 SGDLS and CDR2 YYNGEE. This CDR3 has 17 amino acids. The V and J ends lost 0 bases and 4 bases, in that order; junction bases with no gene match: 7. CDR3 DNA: TGTGCCAGCAGCGTAGGAAGGACTAGCGGAATGTACAATGAGCAGTTCTTC. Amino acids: CASSVGRTSGMYNEQFF.

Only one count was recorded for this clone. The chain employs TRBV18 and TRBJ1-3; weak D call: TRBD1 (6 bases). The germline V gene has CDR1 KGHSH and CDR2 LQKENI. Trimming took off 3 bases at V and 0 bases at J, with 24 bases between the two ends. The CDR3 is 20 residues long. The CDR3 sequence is CASSPDGTKTVPSSGNTIYF. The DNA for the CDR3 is TGTGCCAGCTCACCTGACGGGACAAAGACGGTTCCCAGCTCTGGAAACACCATATATTTT.

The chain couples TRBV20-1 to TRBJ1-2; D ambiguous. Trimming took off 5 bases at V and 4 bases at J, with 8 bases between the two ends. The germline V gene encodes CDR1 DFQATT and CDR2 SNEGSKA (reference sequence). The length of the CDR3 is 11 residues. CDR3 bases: TGCAGTGCTTGGGCCCGCTATGGCTACACCTTC. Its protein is CSAWARYGYTF.

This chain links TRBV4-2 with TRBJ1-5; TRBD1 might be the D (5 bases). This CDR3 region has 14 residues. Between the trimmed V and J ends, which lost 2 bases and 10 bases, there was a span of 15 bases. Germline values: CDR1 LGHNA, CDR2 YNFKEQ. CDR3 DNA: TGTGCCAGCAGCCAAAGCAGGGCCGCAGGCCCCCAGCATTTT. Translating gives CASSQSRAAGPQHF.

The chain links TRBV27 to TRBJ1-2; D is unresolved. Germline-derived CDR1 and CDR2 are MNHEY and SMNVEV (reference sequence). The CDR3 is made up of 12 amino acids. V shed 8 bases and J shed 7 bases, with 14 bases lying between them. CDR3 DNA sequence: TGTGCCAGCCGGACGGGAGGGAGTGGCTACACCTTC. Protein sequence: CASRTGGSGYTF.

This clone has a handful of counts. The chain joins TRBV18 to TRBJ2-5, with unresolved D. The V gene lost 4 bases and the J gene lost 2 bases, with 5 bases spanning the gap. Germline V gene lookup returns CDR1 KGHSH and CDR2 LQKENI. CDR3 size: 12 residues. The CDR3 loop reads CASSLQQETQYF. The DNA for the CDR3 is TGTGCCAGCTCACTCCAACAAGAGACCCAGTACTTC.

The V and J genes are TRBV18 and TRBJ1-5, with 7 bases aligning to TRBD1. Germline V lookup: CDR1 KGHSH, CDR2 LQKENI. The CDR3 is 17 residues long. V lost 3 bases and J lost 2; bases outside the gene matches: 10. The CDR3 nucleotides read TGTGCCAGCTCACCCGGACTGACAGGGATGGGCAATCAGCCCCAGCATTTT. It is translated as CASSPGLTGMGNQPQHF.

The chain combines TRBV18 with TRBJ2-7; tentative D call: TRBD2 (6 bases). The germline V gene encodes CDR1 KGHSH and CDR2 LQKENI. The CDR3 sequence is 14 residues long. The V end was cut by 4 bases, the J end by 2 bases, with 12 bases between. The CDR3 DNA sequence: TGTGCCAGCTCACGGACCACTAGCACCTACGAGCAGTACTTC. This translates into CASSRTTSTYEQYF.

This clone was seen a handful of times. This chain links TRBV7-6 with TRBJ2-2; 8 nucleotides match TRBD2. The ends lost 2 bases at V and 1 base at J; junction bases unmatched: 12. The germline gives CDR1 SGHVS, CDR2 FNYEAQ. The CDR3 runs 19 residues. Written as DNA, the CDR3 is TGTGCCAGCAGCTTAAGCCCCTTGGGCGGGGGGAAGAACACCGGGGAGCTGTTTTTT. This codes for CASSLSPLGGGKNTGELFF.

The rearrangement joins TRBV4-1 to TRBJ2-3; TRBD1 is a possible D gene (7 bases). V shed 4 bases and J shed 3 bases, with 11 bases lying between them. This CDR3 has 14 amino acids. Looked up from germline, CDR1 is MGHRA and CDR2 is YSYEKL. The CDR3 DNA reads TGCGCCAGCAGCCTGCCAGGGGGGACAGATACGCAGTATTTT. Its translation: CASSLPGGTDTQYF.